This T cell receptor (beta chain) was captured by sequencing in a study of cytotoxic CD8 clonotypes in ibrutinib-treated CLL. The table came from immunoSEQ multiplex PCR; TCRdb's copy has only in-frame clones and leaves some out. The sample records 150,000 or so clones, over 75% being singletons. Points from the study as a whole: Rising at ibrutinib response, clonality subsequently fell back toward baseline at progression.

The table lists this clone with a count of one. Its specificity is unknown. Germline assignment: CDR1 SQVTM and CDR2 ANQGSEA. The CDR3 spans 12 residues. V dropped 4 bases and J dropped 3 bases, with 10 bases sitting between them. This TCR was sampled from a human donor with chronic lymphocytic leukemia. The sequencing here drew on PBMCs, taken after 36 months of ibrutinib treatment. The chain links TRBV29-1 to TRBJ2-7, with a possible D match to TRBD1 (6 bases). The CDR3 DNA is TGCAGCGTTGTTGGCAGGGGCTACGAGCAGTACTTC. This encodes CSVVGRGYEQYF.